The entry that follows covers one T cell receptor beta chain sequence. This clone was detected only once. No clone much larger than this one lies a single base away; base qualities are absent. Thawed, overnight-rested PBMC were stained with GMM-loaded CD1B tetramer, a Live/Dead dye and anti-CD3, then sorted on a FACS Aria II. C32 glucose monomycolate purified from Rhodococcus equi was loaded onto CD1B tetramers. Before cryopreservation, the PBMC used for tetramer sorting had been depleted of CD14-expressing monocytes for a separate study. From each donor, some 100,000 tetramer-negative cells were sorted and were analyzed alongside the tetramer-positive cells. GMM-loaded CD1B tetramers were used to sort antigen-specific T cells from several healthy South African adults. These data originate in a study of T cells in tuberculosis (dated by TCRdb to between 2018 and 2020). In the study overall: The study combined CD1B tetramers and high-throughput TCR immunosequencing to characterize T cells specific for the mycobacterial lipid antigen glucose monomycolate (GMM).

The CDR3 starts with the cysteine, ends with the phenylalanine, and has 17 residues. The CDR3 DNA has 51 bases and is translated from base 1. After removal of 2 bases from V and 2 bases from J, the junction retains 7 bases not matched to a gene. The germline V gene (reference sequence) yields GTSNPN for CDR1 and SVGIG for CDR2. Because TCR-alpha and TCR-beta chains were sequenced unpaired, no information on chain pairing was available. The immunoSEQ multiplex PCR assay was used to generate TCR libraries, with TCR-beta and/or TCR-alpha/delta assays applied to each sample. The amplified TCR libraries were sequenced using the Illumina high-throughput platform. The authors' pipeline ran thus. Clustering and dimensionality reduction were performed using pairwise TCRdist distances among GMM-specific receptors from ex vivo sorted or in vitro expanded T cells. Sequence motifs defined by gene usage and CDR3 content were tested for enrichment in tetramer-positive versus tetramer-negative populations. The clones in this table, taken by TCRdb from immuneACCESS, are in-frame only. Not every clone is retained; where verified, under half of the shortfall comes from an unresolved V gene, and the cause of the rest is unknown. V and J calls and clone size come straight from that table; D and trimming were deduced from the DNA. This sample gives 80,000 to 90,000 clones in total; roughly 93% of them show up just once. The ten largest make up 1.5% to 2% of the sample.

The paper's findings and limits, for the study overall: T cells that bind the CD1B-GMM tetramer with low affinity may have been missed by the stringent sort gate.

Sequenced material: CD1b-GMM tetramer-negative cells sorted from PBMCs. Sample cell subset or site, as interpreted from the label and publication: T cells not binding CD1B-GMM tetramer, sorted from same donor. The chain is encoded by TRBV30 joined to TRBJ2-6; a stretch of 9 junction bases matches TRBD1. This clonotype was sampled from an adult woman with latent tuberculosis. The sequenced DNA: TGTGCCTGGAGTTGGACAGGGGAAGTAACTGGGGCCAACGTCCTGACTTTC. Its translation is CAWSWTGEVTGANVLTF.